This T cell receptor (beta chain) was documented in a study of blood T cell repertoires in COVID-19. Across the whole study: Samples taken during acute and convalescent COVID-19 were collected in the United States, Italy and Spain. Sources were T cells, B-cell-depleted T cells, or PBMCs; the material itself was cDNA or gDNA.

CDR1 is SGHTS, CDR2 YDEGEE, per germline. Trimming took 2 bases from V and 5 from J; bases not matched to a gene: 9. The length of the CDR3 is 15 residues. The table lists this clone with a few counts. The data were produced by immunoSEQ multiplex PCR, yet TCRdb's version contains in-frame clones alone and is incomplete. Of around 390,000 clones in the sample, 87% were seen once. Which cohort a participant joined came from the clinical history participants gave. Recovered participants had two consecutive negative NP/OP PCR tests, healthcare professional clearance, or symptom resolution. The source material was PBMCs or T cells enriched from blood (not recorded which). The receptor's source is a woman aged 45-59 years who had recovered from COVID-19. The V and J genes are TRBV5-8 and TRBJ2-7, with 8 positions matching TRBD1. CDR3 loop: CASSFTGTGRNEQYF. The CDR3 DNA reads TGTGCCAGCAGCTTTACTGGGACAGGTCGTAACGAGCAGTACTTC.